This T cell receptor beta chain was found in a study of control samples from healthy donors and cancer patients. V lost 2 bases to trimming and J lost 6 bases, with 16 bases between them. The V gene's germline CDR1 is MNHEY and CDR2 SVGAGI. This CDR3 has 15 amino acids. Sequencing used immunoSEQ multiplex PCR; TCRdb keeps in-frame clones, though not all of them. Among roughly 400,000 clones, 75% to 95% were seen once, and the ten largest hold around 6.4%. The TCR comes from a man aged 35-49 years with head and neck cancer. The chain couples TRBV6-5 to TRBJ1-2; D remains unclear. Sequences were obtained from PBMCs. CDR3 amino acids: CASSYDAGGGDGYTF. The CDR3 region has the DNA TGTGCCAGCAGTTACGATGCAGGTGGCGGGGATGGCTACACCTTC.